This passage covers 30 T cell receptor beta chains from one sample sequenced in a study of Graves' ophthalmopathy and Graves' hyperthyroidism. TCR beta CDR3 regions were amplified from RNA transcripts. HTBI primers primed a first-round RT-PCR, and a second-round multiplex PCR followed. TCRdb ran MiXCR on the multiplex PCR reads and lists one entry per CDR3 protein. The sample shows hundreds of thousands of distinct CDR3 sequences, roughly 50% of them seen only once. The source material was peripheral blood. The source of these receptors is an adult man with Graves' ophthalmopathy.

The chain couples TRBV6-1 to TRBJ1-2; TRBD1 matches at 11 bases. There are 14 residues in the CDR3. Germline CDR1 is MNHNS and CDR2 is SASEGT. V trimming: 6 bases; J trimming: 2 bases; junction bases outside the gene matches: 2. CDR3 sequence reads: CASRDRGLNYGYTF. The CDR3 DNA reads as TGTGCCAGCAGGGACAGGGGGCTGAACTATGGCTACACCTTC.

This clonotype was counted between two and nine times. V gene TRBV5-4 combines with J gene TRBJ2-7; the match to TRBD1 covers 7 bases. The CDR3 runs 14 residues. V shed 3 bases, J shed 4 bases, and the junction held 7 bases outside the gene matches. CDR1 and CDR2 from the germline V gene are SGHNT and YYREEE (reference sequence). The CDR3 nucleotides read TGTGCCAGCAGCTCACCCGGGACAGTGTACGAGCAGTACTTC. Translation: CASSSPGTVYEQYF.

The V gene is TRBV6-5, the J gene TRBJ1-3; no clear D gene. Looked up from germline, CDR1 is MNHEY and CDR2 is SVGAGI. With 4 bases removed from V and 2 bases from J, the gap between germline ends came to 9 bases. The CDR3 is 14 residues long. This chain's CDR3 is CASSSQETGNTIYF. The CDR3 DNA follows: TGTGCCAGCAGTTCCCAAGAGACTGGAAACACCATATATTTT.

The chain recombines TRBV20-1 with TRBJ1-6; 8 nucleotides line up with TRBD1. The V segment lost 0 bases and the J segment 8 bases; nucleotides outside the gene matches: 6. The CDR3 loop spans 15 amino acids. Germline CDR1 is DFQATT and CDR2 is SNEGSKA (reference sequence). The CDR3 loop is CSARDPTGEDSPLHF. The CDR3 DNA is TGCAGTGCTAGAGACCCGACAGGGGAAGATTCACCCCTCCACTTT.

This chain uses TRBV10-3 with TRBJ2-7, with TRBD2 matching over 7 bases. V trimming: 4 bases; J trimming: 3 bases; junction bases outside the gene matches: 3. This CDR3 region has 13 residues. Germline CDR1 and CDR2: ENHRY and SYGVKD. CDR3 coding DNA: TGTGCCATCAGTGGTGGGGGGGGCTACGAGCAGTACTTC. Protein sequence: CAISGGGGYEQYF.

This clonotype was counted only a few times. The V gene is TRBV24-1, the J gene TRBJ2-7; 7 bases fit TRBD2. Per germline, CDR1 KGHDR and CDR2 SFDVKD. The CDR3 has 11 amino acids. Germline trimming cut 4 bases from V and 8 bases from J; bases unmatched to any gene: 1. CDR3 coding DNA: TGTGCCACCAGTGAAGGGACTAAGCAGTACTTC. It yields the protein CATSEGTKQYF.

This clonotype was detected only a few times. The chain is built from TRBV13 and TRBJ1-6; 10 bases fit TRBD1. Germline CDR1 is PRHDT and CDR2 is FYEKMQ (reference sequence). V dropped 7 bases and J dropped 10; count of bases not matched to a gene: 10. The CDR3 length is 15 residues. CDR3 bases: TGTGCCAGCAACAAACACGACAGGGGGCGATCACCCCTCCACTTT. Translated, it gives CASNKHDRGRSPLHF.

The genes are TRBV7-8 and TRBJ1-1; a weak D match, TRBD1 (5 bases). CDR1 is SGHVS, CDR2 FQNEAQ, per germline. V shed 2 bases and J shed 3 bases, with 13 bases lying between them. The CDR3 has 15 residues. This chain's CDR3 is CASSLRGRGDTEAFF. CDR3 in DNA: TGTGCCAGCAGCTTACGGGGTCGAGGGGACACTGAAGCTTTCTTT.

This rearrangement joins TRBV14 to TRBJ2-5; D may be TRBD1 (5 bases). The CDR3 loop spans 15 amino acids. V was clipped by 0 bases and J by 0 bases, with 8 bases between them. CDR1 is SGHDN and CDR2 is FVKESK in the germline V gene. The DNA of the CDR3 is TGTGCCAGCAGCCAAGATCGACAGTACCAAGAGACCCAGTACTTC. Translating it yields CASSQDRQYQETQYF.

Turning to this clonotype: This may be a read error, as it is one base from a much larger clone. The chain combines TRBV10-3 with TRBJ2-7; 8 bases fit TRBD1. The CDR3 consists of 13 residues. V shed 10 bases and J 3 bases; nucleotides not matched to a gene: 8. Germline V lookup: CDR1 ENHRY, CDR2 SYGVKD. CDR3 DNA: TGTGCCAGCAGGCCCGGACAGGGCTACGAGCAGTACTTC. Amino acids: CASRPGQGYEQYF.

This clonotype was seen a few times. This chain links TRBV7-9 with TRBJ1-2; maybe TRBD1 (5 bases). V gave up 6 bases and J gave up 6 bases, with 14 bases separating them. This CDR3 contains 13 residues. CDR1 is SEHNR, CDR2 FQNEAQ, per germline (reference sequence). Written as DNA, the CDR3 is TGTGCCAGCAGTCACGACAGTTTTAATGGCTACACCTTC. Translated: CASSHDSFNGYTF. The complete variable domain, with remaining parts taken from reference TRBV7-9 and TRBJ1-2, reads DTGVSQNPRHKITKRGQNVTFRCDPISEHNRLYWYRQTLGQGPEFLTYFQNEAQLEKSRLLSDRFSAERPKGSFSTLEIQRTEQGDSAMYLCASSHDSFNGYTFGSGTRLTVV.

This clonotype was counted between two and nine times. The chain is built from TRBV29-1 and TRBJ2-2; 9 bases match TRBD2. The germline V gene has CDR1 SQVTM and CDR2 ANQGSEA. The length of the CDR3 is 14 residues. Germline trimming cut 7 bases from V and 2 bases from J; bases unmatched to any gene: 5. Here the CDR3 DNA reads TGCAGCGCCCTACTAGCGGGTAACACCGGGGAGCTGTTTTTT. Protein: CSALLAGNTGELFF.

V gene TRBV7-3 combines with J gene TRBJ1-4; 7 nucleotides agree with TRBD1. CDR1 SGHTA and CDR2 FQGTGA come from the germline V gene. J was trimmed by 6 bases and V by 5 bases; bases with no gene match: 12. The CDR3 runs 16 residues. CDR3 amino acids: CASSARQGTRDEKLFF. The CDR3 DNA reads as TGTGCCAGCAGCGCAAGACAGGGAACACGGGATGAAAAACTGTTTTTT.

The CDR3 region is CASSQSLTNYGYTF. As DNA, the CDR3 is TGTGCCAGCAGCCAAAGCCTTACTAACTATGGCTACACCTTC. The gene calls are TRBV5-8 and TRBJ1-2; D ambiguous. The V end lost 4 bases, the J end lost 0 bases, and 10 bases lay between the germline ends. This CDR3 has 14 amino acids. Looked up from germline, CDR1 is SGHTS and CDR2 is YDEGEE.

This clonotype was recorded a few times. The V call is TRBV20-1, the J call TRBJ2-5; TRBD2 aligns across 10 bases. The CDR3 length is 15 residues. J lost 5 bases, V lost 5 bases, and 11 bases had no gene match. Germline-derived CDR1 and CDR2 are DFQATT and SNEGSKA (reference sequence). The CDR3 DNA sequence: TGCAGTGCTCCCCCAGCGGGGGGGCCGTGGGAGACCCAGTACTTC. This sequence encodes CSAPPAGGPWETQYF.

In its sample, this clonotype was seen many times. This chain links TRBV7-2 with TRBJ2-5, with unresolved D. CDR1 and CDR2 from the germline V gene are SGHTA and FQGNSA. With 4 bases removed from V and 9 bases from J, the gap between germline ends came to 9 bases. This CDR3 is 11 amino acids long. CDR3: CASSSLGAQYF. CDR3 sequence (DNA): TGTGCCAGCAGCTCCCTAGGTGCCCAGTACTTC.

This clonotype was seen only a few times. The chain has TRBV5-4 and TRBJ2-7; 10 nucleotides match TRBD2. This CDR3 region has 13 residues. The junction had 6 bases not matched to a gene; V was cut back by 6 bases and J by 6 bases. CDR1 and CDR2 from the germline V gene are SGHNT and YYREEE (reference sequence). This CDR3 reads CASKSSGSREQYF. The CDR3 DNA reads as TGTGCCAGCAAGTCTAGCGGGAGCCGCGAGCAGTACTTC.

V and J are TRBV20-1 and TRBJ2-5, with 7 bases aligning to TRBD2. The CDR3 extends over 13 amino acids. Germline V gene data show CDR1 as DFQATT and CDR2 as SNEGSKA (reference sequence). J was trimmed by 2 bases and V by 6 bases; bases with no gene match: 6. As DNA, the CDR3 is TGCAGTGCAGAGCGGGATAATCAAGAGACCCAGTACTTC. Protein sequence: CSAERDNQETQYF.

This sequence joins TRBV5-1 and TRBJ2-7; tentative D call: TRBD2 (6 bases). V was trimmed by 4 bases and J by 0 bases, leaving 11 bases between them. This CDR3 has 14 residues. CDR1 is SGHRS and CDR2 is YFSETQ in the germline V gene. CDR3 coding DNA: TGCGCCAGCAGCACCCGGGAGCCCTCCTACGAGCAGTACTTC. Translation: CASSTREPSYEQYF.

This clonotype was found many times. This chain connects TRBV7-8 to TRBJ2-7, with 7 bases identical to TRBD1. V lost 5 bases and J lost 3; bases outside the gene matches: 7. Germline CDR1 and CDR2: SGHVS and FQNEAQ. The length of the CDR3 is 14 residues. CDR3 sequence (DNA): TGTGCCAGCAGCCGATACCGGGACAGCTACGAGCAGTACTTC. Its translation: CASSRYRDSYEQYF.

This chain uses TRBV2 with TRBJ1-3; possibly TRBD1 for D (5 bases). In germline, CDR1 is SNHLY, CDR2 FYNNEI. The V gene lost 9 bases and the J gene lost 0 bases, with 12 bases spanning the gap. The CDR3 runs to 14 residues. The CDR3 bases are TGTGCCAGTGAAGACAGCGGCTCTGGAAACACCATATATTTT. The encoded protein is CASEDSGSGNTIYF.

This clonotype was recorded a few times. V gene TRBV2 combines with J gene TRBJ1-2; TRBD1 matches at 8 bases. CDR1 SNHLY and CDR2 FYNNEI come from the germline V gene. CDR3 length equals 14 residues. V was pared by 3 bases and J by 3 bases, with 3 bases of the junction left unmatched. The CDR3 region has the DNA TGTGCCAGCAGTGACGACAGGGGATACTATGGCTACACCTTC. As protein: CASSDDRGYYGYTF.

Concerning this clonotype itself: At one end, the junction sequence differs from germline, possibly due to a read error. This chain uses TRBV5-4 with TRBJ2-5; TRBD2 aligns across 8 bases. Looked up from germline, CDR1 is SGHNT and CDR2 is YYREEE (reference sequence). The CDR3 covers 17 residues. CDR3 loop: CASSLASIAGTQETQYF. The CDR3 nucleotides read TGCGCCAGCAGCTTGGCCTCGATAGCGGGGACACAAGAGACCCAGTACTTC.

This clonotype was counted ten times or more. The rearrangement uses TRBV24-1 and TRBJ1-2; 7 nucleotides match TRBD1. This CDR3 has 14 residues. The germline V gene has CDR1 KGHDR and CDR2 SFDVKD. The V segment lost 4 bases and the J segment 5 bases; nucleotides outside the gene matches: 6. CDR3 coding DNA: TGTGCCACCAGTGACTCACAGGGGAGGTATGGCTACACCTTC. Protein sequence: CATSDSQGRYGYTF.

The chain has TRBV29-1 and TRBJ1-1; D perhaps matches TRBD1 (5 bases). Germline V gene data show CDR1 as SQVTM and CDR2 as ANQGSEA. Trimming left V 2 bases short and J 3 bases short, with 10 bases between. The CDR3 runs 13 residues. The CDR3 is CSVESPGDTEAFF. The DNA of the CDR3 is TGCAGCGTTGAATCCCCGGGGGACACTGAAGCTTTCTTT.

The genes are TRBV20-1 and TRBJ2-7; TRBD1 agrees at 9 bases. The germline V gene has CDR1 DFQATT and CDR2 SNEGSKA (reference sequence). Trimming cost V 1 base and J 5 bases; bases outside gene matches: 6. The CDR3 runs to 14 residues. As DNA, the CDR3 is TGCAGTGCTAGAGGACAGGGGGGAAAGGACGAGCAGTACTTC. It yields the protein CSARGQGGKDEQYF.

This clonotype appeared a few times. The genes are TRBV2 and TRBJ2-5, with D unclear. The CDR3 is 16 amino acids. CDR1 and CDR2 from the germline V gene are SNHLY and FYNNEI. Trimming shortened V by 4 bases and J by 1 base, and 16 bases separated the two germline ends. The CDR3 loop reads CASSGDGGPFQETQYF. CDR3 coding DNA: TGTGCCAGCAGTGGAGACGGTGGGCCCTTCCAAGAGACCCAGTACTTC.

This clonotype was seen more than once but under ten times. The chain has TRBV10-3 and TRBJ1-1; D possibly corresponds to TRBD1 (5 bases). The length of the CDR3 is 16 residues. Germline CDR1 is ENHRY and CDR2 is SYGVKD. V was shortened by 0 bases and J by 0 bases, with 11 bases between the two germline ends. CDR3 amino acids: CAISESWGGVNTEAFF. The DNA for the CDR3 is TGTGCCATCAGTGAGTCCTGGGGAGGGGTGAACACTGAAGCTTTCTTT.

The CDR3 is CASSRGQPDTQYF. The DNA for the CDR3 is TGTGCCAGCAGTCGCGGGCAACCAGATACGCAGTATTTT. V is TRBV12-3 or TRBV12-4 and J is TRBJ2-3, with a weak D call TRBD2 (5 bases). The CDR3 totals 13 residues. Trimming removed 5 bases at V and 4 bases at J, with 10 bases between.

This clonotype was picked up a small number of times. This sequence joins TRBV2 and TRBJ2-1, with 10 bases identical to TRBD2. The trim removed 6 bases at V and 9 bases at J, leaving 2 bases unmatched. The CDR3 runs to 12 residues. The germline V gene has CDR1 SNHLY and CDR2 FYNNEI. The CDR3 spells CASSRLAGEQFF. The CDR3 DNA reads TGTGCCAGCAGCCGACTAGCGGGTGAGCAGTTCTTC.